The entry below describes one T cell receptor (beta chain). The data were taken from a study of CD8 T cells in Susac syndrome. An amount of RNA that ranged from 0.5 to 1 ug was reverse transcribed with random hexamers. TCRdb used MiXCR to reprocess the immunoSEQ multiplex PCR reads, holding one entry per CDR3 protein. Here the sample spans under 250,000 distinct CDR3 sequences, just under 95% being singletons. Material for sequencing was CD4+ T cells from PBMCs. The TCR sequence derives from a human donor with multiple sclerosis.

The DNA for the CDR3 is TGTGCCAGCAGTTTAGGCCTAGCGGGGGGAATAGCAGATACGCAGTATTTT. It translates to CASSLGLAGGIADTQYF. This chain links TRBV28 with TRBJ2-3, with TRBD2 matching 11 bases. The germline V gene has CDR1 MDHEN and CDR2 SYDVKM. V trimming: 2 bases; J trimming: 4 bases; junction bases outside the gene matches: 8. The CDR3 sequence is 17 residues long.